This paragraph covers one T cell receptor beta chain sequence. This specimen comes from a study of blood T cell repertoires in COVID-19. Profiling relied on immunoSEQ multiplex PCR, and the TCRdb table lists in-frame clones only, not all of them. The data contain about 480,000 clones, around 89% of them seen just once; the ten biggest clones take up 1.8%. Allocation to cohorts depended on clinical history reported by the participants. Two negative PCRs, clearance, or symptom resolution characterized the recovered Cohort 3 donors. This receptor was obtained from a woman in her forties who had recovered from COVID-19. Input material: PBMCs or T cells enriched from blood (not recorded which).

In DNA, the CDR3 is TGTGCCAGCAGCCCGACAGGGTCGGGCATTCAGTACTTC. Protein sequence: CASSPTGSGIQYF. The rearrangement links TRBV7-2 to TRBJ2-4; 7 nucleotides line up with TRBD1. This CDR3 is 13 amino acids long. From germline, CDR1 is SGHTA and CDR2 FQGNSA. J lost 9 bases, V lost 5 bases, and 7 bases had no gene match.